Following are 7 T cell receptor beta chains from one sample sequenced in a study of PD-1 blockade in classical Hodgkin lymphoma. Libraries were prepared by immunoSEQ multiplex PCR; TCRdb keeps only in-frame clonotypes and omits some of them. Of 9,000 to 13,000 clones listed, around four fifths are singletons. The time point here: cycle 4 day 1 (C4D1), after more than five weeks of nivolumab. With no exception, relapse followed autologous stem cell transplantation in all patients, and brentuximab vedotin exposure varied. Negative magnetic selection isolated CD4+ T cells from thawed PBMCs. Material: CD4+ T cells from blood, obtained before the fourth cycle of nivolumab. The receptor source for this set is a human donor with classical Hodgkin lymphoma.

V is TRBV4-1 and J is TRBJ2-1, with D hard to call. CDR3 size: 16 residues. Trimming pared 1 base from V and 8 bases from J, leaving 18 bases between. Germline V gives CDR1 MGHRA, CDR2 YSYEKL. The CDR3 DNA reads TGCGCCAGCAGCCAAGTGAATCTGGTAGCAATCGATGAGCAGTTCTTC. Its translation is CASSQVNLVAIDEQFF.

In nucleotides, the CDR3 is TGTGCCAGCAAGGACGGAAGCGGGTTGGGTACAGATACGCAGTATTTT. It encodes CASKDGSGLGTDTQYF. V usage is TRBV28 and J usage is TRBJ2-3, with a possible D match to TRBD2 (6 bases). Between the trimmed V and J ends, which lost 7 bases and 3 bases, there was a span of 20 bases. Per germline, CDR1 MDHEN and CDR2 SYDVKM. This CDR3 is 16 amino acids long.

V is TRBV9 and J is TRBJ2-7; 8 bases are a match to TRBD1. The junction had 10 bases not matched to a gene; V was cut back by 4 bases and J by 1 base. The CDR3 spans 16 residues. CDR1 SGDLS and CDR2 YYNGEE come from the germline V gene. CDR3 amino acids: CASSPAGGTGSYEQYF. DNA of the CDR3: TGTGCCAGCAGCCCTGCCGGAGGGACAGGATCCTACGAGCAGTACTTC.

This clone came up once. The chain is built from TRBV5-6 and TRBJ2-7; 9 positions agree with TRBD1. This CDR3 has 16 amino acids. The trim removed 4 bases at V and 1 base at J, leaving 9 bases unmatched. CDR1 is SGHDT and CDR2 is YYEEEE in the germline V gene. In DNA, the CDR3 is TGTGCCAGCAGCCAGACAGGGGGATCTTTGTCCTACGAGCAGTACTTC. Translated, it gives CASSQTGGSLSYEQYF.

The CDR3 is CASSFRRGFSGNTIYF. DNA of the CDR3: TGTGCCAGCAGCTTTCGACGCGGGTTCTCTGGAAACACCATATATTTT. The chain has TRBV5-6 and TRBJ1-3; D is unclear. The V gene lost 2 bases and the J gene lost 0 bases, with 12 bases spanning the gap. The germline V gene has CDR1 SGHDT and CDR2 YYEEEE. The CDR3 covers 16 residues.

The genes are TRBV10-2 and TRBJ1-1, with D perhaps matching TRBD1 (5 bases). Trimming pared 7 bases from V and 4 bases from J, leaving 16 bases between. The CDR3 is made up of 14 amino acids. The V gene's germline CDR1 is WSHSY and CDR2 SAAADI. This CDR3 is CASTGTPYITEAFF. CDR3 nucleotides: TGCGCCAGCACTGGGACCCCTTATATCACTGAAGCTTTCTTT.

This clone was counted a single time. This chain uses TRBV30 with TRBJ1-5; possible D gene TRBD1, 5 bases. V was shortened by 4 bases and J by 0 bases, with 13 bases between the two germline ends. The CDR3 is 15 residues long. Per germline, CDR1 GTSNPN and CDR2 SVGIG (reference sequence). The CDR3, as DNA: TGTGCCTGGAAGCCCCGGGGGAGTAGCAATCAGCCCCAGCATTTT. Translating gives CAWKPRGSSNQPQHF.